This record looks at one TCR beta chain sequence and its context. The data originate from a study of blood T cell repertoires in COVID-19. Study background: The United States, Italy and Spain supplied acute and convalescent COVID-19 samples. Sample material is recorded as cDNA or gDNA derived from T cells, B-cell-depleted T cells, or PBMCs.

V lost 5 bases and J 1 base, leaving 18 bases between the germline ends. Germline V gives CDR1 LNHDA, CDR2 SQIVND (reference sequence). CDR3 size: 17 residues. In the original analysis: Researchers report that nucleated cell counts were estimated from reference gene primer amplification. Only in-frame clones appear in the TCRdb table, and some are missing; sequencing was by immunoSEQ multiplex PCR. V and J calls and clone size are copied from that table; D and trimming were computed from the DNA. The sample lists around 100,000 clones; roughly 85% were seen once. The sequencing input was peripheral blood. This TCR derives from a man aged 70 or older with active or convalescent COVID-19. The chain carries TRBV19 and TRBJ1-5, with D possibly being TRBD1 (5 bases). CDR3 DNA: TGTGCCAGTAGTGGCCCCTCCGGGAGGGGAAGCAATCAGCCCCAGCATTTT. Translated: CASSGPSGRGSNQPQHF. Full variable domain (outside the CDR3, taken from reference TRBV19 and TRBJ1-5): DGGITQSPKYLFRKEGQNVTLSCEQNLNHDAMYWYRQDPGQGLRLIYYSQIVNDFQKGDIAEGYSVSREKKESFPLTVTSAQKNPTAFYLCASSGPSGRGSNQPQHFGDGTRLSIL.